A selection of T cell receptor beta chains follows, all from one sample in a study of early T cells in non-severe SARS-CoV-2 infection. TCRdb fed the 5' RACE reads into MiXCR, producing one record per CDR3 protein. This sample has under 45,000 distinct CDR3 sequences; approximately 7.2% occur once, and the top ten carry approximately 13%. This specimen consisted of whole blood, obtained at baseline. The receptor set was obtained from an adult who was a healthcare worker with PCR-confirmed SARS-CoV-2 infection or an uninfected control (not recorded which). CDR3s include the opening cysteine and the closing phenylalanine or tryptophan. A D gene is named only where the DNA matches it firmly. The size of a clone is reported for some rows only, either as once, few or many, or as a class for expanded clones.

CDR3aa,CDR3nt,abundance,j_gene,v_gene,d_gene,len
CASSSNREEVNQPQHF,TGTGCCAGCAGCAGTAACAGGGAAGAGGTCAATCAGCCCCAGCATTTT,many,TRBJ1-5,TRBV6-5,-,16
CASSAGTPLFAQYF,TGTGCCAGTAGTGCCGGGACTCCCCTTTTTGCGCAGTATTTT,many,TRBJ2-3,TRBV19,-,14
CASSPGHALYEQYF,TGTGCCAGCTCACCGGGACATGCCCTCTACGAGCAGTACTTC,many,TRBJ2-7,TRBV18,-,14
CSVDAGGLLFGNEQYF,TGCAGCGTTGATGCGGGGGGTCTTTTATTCGGGAACGAGCAGTACTTC,many,TRBJ2-7,TRBV29-1,TRBD2,16
CATSDFTQGWNTGELFF,TGTGCCACCAGTGATTTTACACAGGGTTGGAACACCGGGGAGCTGTTTTTT,few,TRBJ2-2,TRBV24-1,-,17
CASSSDWGDTQYF,TGTGCCAGCAGTTCCGACTGGGGAGATACGCAGTATTTT,few,TRBJ2-3,TRBV12-3/TRBV12-4,-,13
CASSTLKERVNQPQHF,TGTGCCAGCAGCACCCTAAAAGAGCGGGTAAATCAGCCCCAGCATTTT,-,TRBJ1-5,TRBV21-1,-,16
CASSLTEGHGGELFF,TGTGCCAGCAGCTTAACGGAGGGGCATGGCGGGGAGCTGTTTTTT,-,TRBJ2-2,TRBV7-3,-,15
CASWEQDRGNTGELFF,TGTGCCAGCTGGGAACAGGACAGGGGGAACACCGGGGAGCTGTTTTTT,-,TRBJ2-2,TRBV12-3/TRBV12-4,TRBD1,16
CSAIAGTELYEQYF,TGCAGTGCTATCGCAGGGACAGAACTCTACGAGCAGTACTTC,few,TRBJ2-7,TRBV20-1,TRBD1,14
CASSFMGDLSYEQYF,TGTGCCAGCAGTTTTATGGGGGACCTCTCCTACGAGCAGTACTTC,many,TRBJ2-7,TRBV28,-,15
CASSEIGDGAGGNEQFF,TGTGCCAGCAGTGAAATAGGGGACGGAGCGGGGGGAAATGAGCAGTTCTTC,many,TRBJ2-1,TRBV6-1,TRBD2,17
CASSEQLPGLGEQFF,TGTGCCAGCAGTGAACAGCTCCCGGGCCTAGGTGAGCAGTTCTTC,few,TRBJ2-1,TRBV6-1,-,15
CASSLGEGVSPLHF,TGTGCCAGCAGCTTAGGGGAGGGGGTGTCACCCCTCCACTTT,-,TRBJ1-6,TRBV11-2,-,14
CASSVWDNQPQHF,TGTGCCAGCAGTGTCTGGGACAATCAGCCCCAGCATTTT,few,TRBJ1-5,TRBV6-1,-,13
CASSFAGSSGNTIYF,TGTGCCAGCAGCTTTGCCGGTAGCTCTGGAAACACCATATATTTT,few,TRBJ1-3,TRBV7-9,-,15
CASSYSSFIRGEGADTQYF,TGTGCCAGCAGTTACTCGAGCTTTATCCGGGGGGAAGGGGCAGATACGCAGTATTTT,-,TRBJ2-3,TRBV6-5,TRBD2,19
CASSLERTTDTQYF,TGTGCCAGCAGCTTAGAACGGACCACAGATACGCAGTATTTT,few,TRBJ2-3,TRBV11-1,-,14
CSVDTGTEPTYEQYF,TGCAGCGTAGATACCGGGACAGAGCCTACCTACGAGCAGTACTTC,-,TRBJ2-7,TRBV29-1,TRBD1,15
CASSTRSYEQYF,TGTGCCAGCAGCACTAGGTCTTACGAGCAGTACTTC,many,TRBJ2-7,TRBV12-3/TRBV12-4,-,12
CASSRGGSKPQHF,TGTGCCAGCAGCAGGGGGGGTTCTAAGCCCCAGCATTTT,few,TRBJ1-5,TRBV5-6,-,13
CASNDLPAFDRGRLYGYTF,TGTGCCAGCAACGACCTACCGGCGTTTGACAGGGGGCGACTCTATGGCTACACCTTC,few,TRBJ1-2,TRBV6-6,TRBD1,19
CASSFGLAGYTQYF,TGTGCCAGCAGTTTCGGACTAGCGGGTTATACGCAGTATTTT,many,TRBJ2-3,TRBV12-3/TRBV12-4,TRBD2,14
CSVEGSDYTDTQYF,TGCAGCGTTGAAGGTTCGGACTACACAGATACGCAGTATTTT,-,TRBJ2-3,TRBV29-1,-,14
CASSVYGSSYEQYF,TGTGCCAGCAGCGTATATGGCAGCTCCTACGAGCAGTACTTC,many,TRBJ2-7,TRBV9,-,14
CASSTPFEPYTEAFF,TGTGCCAGTAGTACCCCTTTTGAGCCATACACTGAAGCTTTCTTT,few,TRBJ1-1,TRBV19,-,15
CASSPGTGDYEQYF,TGTGCCAGCTCACCCGGGACAGGGGATTACGAGCAGTACTTC,-,TRBJ2-7,TRBV18,TRBD1,14
CASSRTSVNNEQFF,TGTGCCAGCAGCCGAACTAGCGTAAACAATGAGCAGTTCTTC,medium-sized,TRBJ2-1,TRBV11-2,TRBD2,14
CASSQDYRYSNQPQHF,TGCGCCAGCAGCCAAGATTACAGGTATAGCAATCAGCCCCAGCATTTT,many,TRBJ1-5,TRBV4-3,-,16
CASSSGQVTDTQYF,TGCGCCAGCAGCTCGGGACAGGTTACAGATACGCAGTATTTT,few,TRBJ2-3,TRBV5-1,TRBD1,14
CSASPGTGGDQPQHF,TGCAGTGCTAGCCCCGGGACAGGGGGCGATCAGCCCCAGCATTTT,many,TRBJ1-5,TRBV20-1,TRBD1,15
CASSLAFQESSYNSPLHF,TGTGCCAGCAGCTTGGCCTTTCAGGAAAGCTCCTATAATTCACCCCTCCACTTT,-,TRBJ1-6,TRBV5-7,-,18
CASSEERGDYNEQFF,TGTGCCAGCAGTGAGGAGCGGGGGGACTACAATGAGCAGTTCTTC,many,TRBJ2-1,TRBV6-4,TRBD2,15
CASSYTGQGAAKNIQYF,TGCGCCAGCAGCTATACCGGACAGGGGGCCGCCAAAAACATTCAGTACTTC,-,TRBJ2-4,TRBV5-1,TRBD1,17
CASSLADRDFETQYF,TGTGCCAGCAGTTTAGCGGACAGGGACTTCGAGACCCAGTACTTC,few,TRBJ2-5,TRBV12-3/TRBV12-4,TRBD1,15
CASSQGGRGNYGYTF,TGCGCCAGCAGCCAGGGGGGCCGCGGAAACTATGGCTACACCTTC,many,TRBJ1-2,TRBV4-3,-,15
CASSRDRGGTEAFF,TGTGCCAGCAGCAGGGACAGGGGGGGAACTGAAGCTTTCTTT,-,TRBJ1-1,TRBV14,TRBD1,14
CASTSRTASSYNSPLHF,TGTGCCAGCACCTCTCGGACAGCGAGCTCCTATAATTCACCCCTCCACTTT,-,TRBJ1-6,TRBV6-2/TRBV6-3,-,17
CASRTVPGQGISYEQYF,TGTGCCAGCAGAACAGTTCCGGGGCAGGGAATCTCCTACGAGCAGTACTTC,-,TRBJ2-7,TRBV12-3/TRBV12-4,-,17
CASALLGVQAFF,TGTGCCAGCGCCCTACTAGGCGTGCAAGCTTTCTTT,many,TRBJ1-1,TRBV12-3/TRBV12-4,-,12
CASSPQRLGQEYNSPLHF,TGTGCCAGCTCACCGCAGAGATTGGGGCAGGAGTATAATTCACCCCTCCACTTT,few,TRBJ1-6,TRBV18,-,18
CASSLGQGVQPQHF,TGTGCCAGCAGCTTGGGACAGGGCGTCCAGCCCCAGCATTTT,-,TRBJ1-5,TRBV7-9,TRBD1,14
CASSHGTLSSGNTIYF,TGCGCCAGCAGCCACGGGACACTCAGCTCTGGAAACACCATATATTTT,many,TRBJ1-3,TRBV4-1,-,16
CASSPRGASTETQYF,TGTGCCAGCAGTCCCCGCGGGGCGAGCACAGAAACGCAGTATTTT,-,TRBJ2-3,TRBV6-6,-,15
CASSLSSGVIQYF,TGTGCCAGCAGCTTAAGTAGCGGGGTGATTCAGTACTTC,many,TRBJ2-4,TRBV7-9,TRBD2,13
CASSYSMSSYSGANVLTF,TGTGCCAGCAGTTACTCGATGTCCTCGTACTCTGGGGCCAACGTCCTGACTTTC,-,TRBJ2-6,TRBV6-5,-,18
CASSSSGGAYEQYF,TGCGCCAGCAGCTCTAGCGGGGGGGCCTACGAGCAGTACTTC,-,TRBJ2-7,TRBV5-1,TRBD2,14
CASSKERF,TGTGCCAGCAGCAAAGAGAGGTTC,many,TRBJ2-7,TRBV21-1,-,8
CASSLGGPRTQYF,TGTGCCAGCAGCTTGGGAGGCCCCAGGACCCAGTACTTC,many,TRBJ2-5,TRBV7-2,-,13
CASGGDKGAVETQYF,TGTGCCAGCGGAGGGGATAAGGGAGCCGTAGAGACCCAGTACTTC,-,TRBJ2-5,TRBV7-9,-,15
CASSRVGETQYF,TGCGCCAGCAGTAGGGTCGGGGAGACCCAGTACTTC,many,TRBJ2-5,TRBV4-1,-,12
CASSPGAPEQYF,TGTGCCAGCAGCCCCGGGGCCCCGGAGCAGTACTTC,few,TRBJ2-7,TRBV7-6,-,12
CSAPWAYTGELFF,TGCAGTGCTCCCTGGGCTTACACCGGGGAGCTGTTTTTT,many,TRBJ2-2,TRBV20-1,-,13
CASSKDRLNTEAFF,TGTGCCAGCAGTAAGGACAGGCTGAACACTGAAGCTTTCTTT,-,TRBJ1-1,TRBV2,TRBD1,14